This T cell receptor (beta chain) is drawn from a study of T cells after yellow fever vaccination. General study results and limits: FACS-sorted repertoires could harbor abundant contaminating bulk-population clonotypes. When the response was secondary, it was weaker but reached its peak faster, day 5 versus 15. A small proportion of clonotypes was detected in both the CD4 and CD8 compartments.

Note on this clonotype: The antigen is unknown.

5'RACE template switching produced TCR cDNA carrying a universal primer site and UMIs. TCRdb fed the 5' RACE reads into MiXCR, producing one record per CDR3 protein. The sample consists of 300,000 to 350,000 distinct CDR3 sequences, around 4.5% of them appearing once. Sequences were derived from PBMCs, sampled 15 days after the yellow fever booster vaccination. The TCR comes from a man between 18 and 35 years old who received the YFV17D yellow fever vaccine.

For the CDR3, the DNA is TGCGCCAGCAGCCCCCGGGGCCCAACAGATACGCAGTATTTT. This translates into CASSPRGPTDTQYF. The chain employs TRBV5-1 and TRBJ2-3; D tentatively reads TRBD1 or TRBD2 (5 bases each). This CDR3 has 14 amino acids. Germline CDR1 is SGHRS and CDR2 is YFSETQ. The V gene lost 4 bases and the J gene lost 3 bases, with 12 bases spanning the gap. Supplemented by reference TRBV5-1 and TRBJ2-3, the full variable domain reads KAGVTQTPRYLIKTRGQQVTLSCSPISGHRSVSWYQQTPGQGLQFLFEYFSETQRNKGNFPGRFSGRQFSNSRSEMNVSTLELGDSALYLCASSPRGPTDTQYFGPGTRLTVL.